The 16 T cell receptor beta chains below come from one sample, sequenced in a study of blood T cell repertoires in COVID-19. TCRdb's table, derived via immunoSEQ multiplex PCR, lists solely in-frame clones and lacks some. The repertoire includes around 210,000 clones, approximately 85% of them detected once, and less than 6.5% sits in the top ten. Input material: peripheral blood. These TCRs come from a man aged 50-60 years with COVID-19, enrolled during active disease.

This chain connects TRBV5-1 to TRBJ1-2; possibly TRBD1 for D (5 bases). The germline V and J ends were trimmed by 1 base and 7 bases, with 8 bases remaining between them. From germline, CDR1 is SGHRS and CDR2 YFSETQ. The CDR3 is made up of 12 amino acids. The CDR3 loop is CASSLFQGGYTF. The CDR3 nucleotides are TGCGCCAGCAGCTTGTTCCAGGGTGGCTACACCTTC.

The V and J genes are TRBV5-8 and TRBJ2-5, with 8 bases aligning to TRBD1. V gave up 0 bases and J gave up 5 bases; unmatched junction bases: 6. There are 15 residues in the CDR3. CDR1 is SGHTS and CDR2 is YDEGEE in the germline V gene. The chain's CDR3 is CASSLGQGAGETQYF. CDR3 nucleotides: TGTGCCAGCAGCTTGGGGCAGGGGGCAGGGGAGACCCAGTACTTC.

V gene TRBV4-2 combines with J gene TRBJ2-3, with D maybe TRBD2 (6 bases). The CDR3 extends over 15 amino acids. The germline gives CDR1 LGHNA, CDR2 YNFKEQ. Trimming removed 1 base at V and 6 bases at J, with 14 bases between. The CDR3 loop is CASSQGPRGEDTQYF. In DNA form, the CDR3 reads TGTGCCAGCAGCCAAGGTCCACGCGGGGAGGATACGCAGTATTTT.

The chain recombines TRBV10-3 with TRBJ2-3, with TRBD1 identical over 7 bases. V was pared by 6 bases and J by 3 bases, with 0 bases of the junction left unmatched. Germline V CDR1 and CDR2: ENHRY, SYGVKD. The CDR3 runs 12 residues. CDR3 DNA sequence: TGTGCCATCAGCAGGGGGACAGATACGCAGTATTTT. Its translation is CAISRGTDTQYF.

The chain combines TRBV2 with TRBJ1-5; 7 nucleotides align to TRBD1. In germline, CDR1 is SNHLY, CDR2 FYNNEI. After removal of 4 bases from V and 3 bases from J, the junction contained 12 bases not matched to a gene. This CDR3 has 17 residues. The CDR3 region is CASSVGRGQSYNQPQHF. CDR3 sequence (DNA): TGTGCCAGCAGTGTAGGTAGGGGACAGAGCTACAATCAGCCCCAGCATTTT.

V usage is TRBV5-4 and J usage is TRBJ2-5, with TRBD1 identical over 7 bases. Germline CDR1 is SGHNT and CDR2 is YYREEE (reference sequence). Trimming cost V 0 bases and J 5 bases; bases outside gene matches: 4. The CDR3 is 14 residues long. CDR3 sequence (DNA): TGTGCCAGCAGCTTGGGGCAGGGGGAGGAGACCCAGTACTTC. Its translation is CASSLGQGEETQYF.

The V gene is TRBV18, the J gene TRBJ1-4, with 9 bases that match TRBD1. This CDR3 has 14 residues. Trimming cost V 8 bases and J 0 bases; bases outside gene matches: 1. Germline CDR1 and CDR2: KGHSH and LQKENI. For the CDR3, the DNA is TGTGCCAGCCGGGACAGGGCAACTAATGAAAAACTGTTTTTT. It codes for CASRDRATNEKLFF.

The chain is built from TRBV4-1 and TRBJ2-5; TRBD1 matches at 10 bases. The CDR3 runs to 15 residues. J gave up 4 bases and V 0 bases, and 2 bases lay outside the gene matches. From germline, CDR1 is MGHRA and CDR2 YSYEKL. The CDR3 reads CASSQDRDRGETQYF. CDR3 DNA: TGCGCCAGCAGCCAAGATCGGGACAGGGGAGAGACCCAGTACTTC.

V is TRBV3-1 (or the pseudogene TRBV3-2) and J is TRBJ1-5; D may be TRBD1 (5 bases). Germline values: CDR1 LGHDT, CDR2 YNNKEL (reference sequence). The CDR3 runs to 16 residues. V lost 1 base and J 0 bases, leaving 10 bases between the germline ends. CDR3 residues: CASSQVDRLSNQPQHF. The CDR3 region has the DNA TGTGCCAGCAGCCAAGTAGACAGACTTAGCAATCAGCCCCAGCATTTT.

This chain joins TRBV4-3 and TRBJ1-6; possibly TRBD1 for D (6 bases). The CDR3 covers 14 residues. Trimming removed 2 bases from V and 12 bases from J, with 14 bases in between. Germline-derived CDR1 and CDR2 are LGHNA and YSLEER. CDR3 bases: TGCGCCAGCAGCCAACCGGGACAACGGCGACCCCTCCACTTT. Translated, it gives CASSQPGQRRPLHF.

This chain connects TRBV7-2 to TRBJ2-3, with TRBD2 matching over 13 bases. J gave up 5 bases and V 6 bases, and 8 bases lay outside the gene matches. Per germline, CDR1 SGHTA and CDR2 FQGNSA. This CDR3 contains 16 residues. The CDR3 region has the DNA TGTGCCAGCAGACCGGGGACTAGCGGGGCGGGAGATACGCAGTATTTT. This gives the protein CASRPGTSGAGDTQYF.

This rearrangement joins TRBV11-2 to TRBJ2-3; the match to TRBD2 covers 8 bases. The J segment lost 2 bases and the V segment lost 6 bases, leaving 7 bases of the junction unmatched. The CDR3 consists of 15 residues. Germline lookup yields CDR1 SGHAT and CDR2 FQNNGV. In DNA form, the CDR3 reads TGTGCCAGCAGACCCGGGGGGGGCCCCACAGATACGCAGTATTTT. Translation: CASRPGGGPTDTQYF.

The chain carries TRBV6-5 and TRBJ1-2; TRBD1 is a possible D gene (6 bases). This CDR3 region has 16 residues. V was shortened by 0 bases and J by 5 bases, with 16 bases between the two germline ends. Germline CDR1 MNHEY, CDR2 SVGAGI. The CDR3 here is CASSYSAGAGAYGYTF. The DNA for the CDR3 is TGTGCCAGCAGTTACTCAGCTGGTGCGGGGGCATATGGCTACACCTTC.

This clone has ten or more counts. The chain links TRBV11-2 to TRBJ2-7; 7 bases fit TRBD1. CDR3 length: 12 residues. Germline CDR1 reads SGHAT; CDR2 reads FQNNGV. V lost 5 bases to trimming and J lost 7 bases; unmatched junction nucleotides: 5. CDR3 sequence (DNA): TGTGCCAGCAGCGACGGGACAGAAGAGCAGTACTTC. Translation: CASSDGTEEQYF. Drawing the rest from reference TRBV11-2 and TRBJ2-7, the complete variable domain is EAGVAQSPRYKIIEKRQSVAFWCNPISGHATLYWYQQILGQGPKLLIQFQNNGVVDDSQLPKDRFSAERLKGVDSTLKIQPAKLEDSAVYLCASSDGTEEQYFGPGTRLTVT.

This chain connects TRBV12-3 or TRBV12-4 to TRBJ1-3; the D is unclear. Trimming left V 4 bases short and J 0 bases short, with 4 bases between. This CDR3 has 13 residues. The CDR3 coding sequence is TGTGCCAGCAGTTCGTACTCTGGAAACACCATATATTTT. Its protein is CASSSYSGNTIYF.

J is TRBJ1-1 and V is TRBV3-1 (or the pseudogene TRBV3-2); no definite D call. Germline V gene data show CDR1 as LGHDT and CDR2 as YNNKEL (reference sequence). Trimming pared 0 bases from V and 1 base from J, leaving 9 bases between. The CDR3 totals 15 residues. CDR3 sequence: CASSQEPLGNTEAFF. DNA of the CDR3: TGTGCCAGCAGCCAAGAACCCCTAGGGAACACTGAAGCTTTCTTT.